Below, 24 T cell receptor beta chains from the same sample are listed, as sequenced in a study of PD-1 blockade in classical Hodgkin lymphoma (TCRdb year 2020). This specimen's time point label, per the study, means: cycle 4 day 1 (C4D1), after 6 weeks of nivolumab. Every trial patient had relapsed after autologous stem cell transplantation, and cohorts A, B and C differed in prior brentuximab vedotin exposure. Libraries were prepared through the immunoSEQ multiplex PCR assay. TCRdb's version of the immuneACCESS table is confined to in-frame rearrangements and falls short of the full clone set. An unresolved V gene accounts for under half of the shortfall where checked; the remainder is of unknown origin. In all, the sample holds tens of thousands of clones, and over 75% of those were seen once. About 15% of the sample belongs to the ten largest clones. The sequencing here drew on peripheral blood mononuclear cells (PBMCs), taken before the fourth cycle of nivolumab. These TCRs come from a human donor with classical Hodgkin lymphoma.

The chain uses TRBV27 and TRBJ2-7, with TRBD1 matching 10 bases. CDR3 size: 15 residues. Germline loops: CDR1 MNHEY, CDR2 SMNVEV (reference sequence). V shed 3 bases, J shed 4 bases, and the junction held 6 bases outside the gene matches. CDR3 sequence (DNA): TGTGCCAGCAGTTTGGGGGACAGGGGAATATACGAGCAGTACTTC. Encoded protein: CASSLGDRGIYEQYF.

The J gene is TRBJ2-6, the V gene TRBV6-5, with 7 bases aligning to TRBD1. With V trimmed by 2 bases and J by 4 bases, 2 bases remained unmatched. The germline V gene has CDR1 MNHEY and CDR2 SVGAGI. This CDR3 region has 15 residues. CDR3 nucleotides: TGTGCCAGCAGTTACGGGACAGCAGGGGCCAACGTCCTGACTTTC. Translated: CASSYGTAGANVLTF.

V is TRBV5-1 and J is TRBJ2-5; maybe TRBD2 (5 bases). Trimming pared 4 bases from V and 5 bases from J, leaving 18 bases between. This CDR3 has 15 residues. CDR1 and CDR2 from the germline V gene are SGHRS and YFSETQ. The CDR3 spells CASSRLTFFPETQYF. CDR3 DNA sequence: TGCGCCAGCAGCAGACTAACTTTTTTTCCGGAGACCCAGTACTTC.

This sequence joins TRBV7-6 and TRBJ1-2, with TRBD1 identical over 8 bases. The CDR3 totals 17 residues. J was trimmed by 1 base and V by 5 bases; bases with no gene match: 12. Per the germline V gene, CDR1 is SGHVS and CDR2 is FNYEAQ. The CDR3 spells CASSLYFGQGDNYGYTF. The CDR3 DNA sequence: TGTGCCAGCAGCCTCTATTTCGGACAGGGAGATAACTATGGCTACACCTTC.

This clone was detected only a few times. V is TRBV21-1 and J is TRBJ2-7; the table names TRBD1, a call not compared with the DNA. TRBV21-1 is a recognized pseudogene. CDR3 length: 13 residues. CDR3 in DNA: TGTGCCAGCAGCAGACAGGGAGATTACGAGCAGTACGTC. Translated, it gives CASSRQGDYEQYV.

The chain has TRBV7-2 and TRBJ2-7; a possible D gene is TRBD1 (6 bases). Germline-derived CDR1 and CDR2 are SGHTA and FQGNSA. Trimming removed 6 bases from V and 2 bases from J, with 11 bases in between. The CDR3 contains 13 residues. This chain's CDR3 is CASRFTGTYEQYF. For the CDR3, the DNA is TGTGCCAGCAGATTTACAGGGACCTACGAGCAGTACTTC.

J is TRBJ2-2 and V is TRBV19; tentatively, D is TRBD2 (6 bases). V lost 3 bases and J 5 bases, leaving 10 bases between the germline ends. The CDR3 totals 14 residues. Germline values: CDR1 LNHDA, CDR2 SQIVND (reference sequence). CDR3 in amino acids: CASSMRSGTGELFF. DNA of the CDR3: TGTGCCAGTAGTATGCGCAGCGGGACCGGGGAGCTGTTTTTT.

The DNA for the CDR3 is TGTGCCAGCAGTGAGGGTGGTAGGGGAGGCTACACCTTC. Amino acid sequence: CASSEGGRGGYTF. This chain links TRBV2 with TRBJ1-2; TRBD1 might be the D (5 bases). Germline CDR1 SNHLY, CDR2 FYNNEI. Trimming removed 3 bases from V and 8 bases from J, with 13 bases in between. The CDR3 runs to 13 residues.

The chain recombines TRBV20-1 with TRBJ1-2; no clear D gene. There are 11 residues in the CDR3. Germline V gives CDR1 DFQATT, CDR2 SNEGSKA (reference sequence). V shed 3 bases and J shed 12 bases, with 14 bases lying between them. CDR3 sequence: CSARGRALHTF. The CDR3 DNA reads TGCAGTGCTAGGGGTAGGGCGTTGCACACCTTC.

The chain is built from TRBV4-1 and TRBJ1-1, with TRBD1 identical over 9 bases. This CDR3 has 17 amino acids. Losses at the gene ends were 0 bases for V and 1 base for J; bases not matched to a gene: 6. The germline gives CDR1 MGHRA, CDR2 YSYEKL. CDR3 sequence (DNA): TGCGCCAGCAGCCAAGATTGGGGGACAGGGACGAACACTGAAGCTTTCTTT. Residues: CASSQDWGTGTNTEAFF.

CDR3 sequence reads: CASSLVAGEHNEQFF. CDR3 in DNA: TGTGCCAGCAGCTTAGTGGCGGGGGAGCACAATGAGCAGTTCTTC. The chain recombines TRBV7-7 with TRBJ2-1; the match to TRBD2 covers 7 bases. This CDR3 region has 15 residues. In germline, CDR1 is SSHAT, CDR2 FNYEAQ (reference sequence). V was clipped by 1 base and J by 5 bases; unmatched bases: 5. Full variable domain (remainder filled in from reference TRBV7-7 and TRBJ2-1): GAGVSQSPRYKVTKRGQDVTLRCDPISSHATLYWYQQALGQGPEFLTYFNYEAQPDKSGLPSDRFSAERPEGSISTLTIQRTEQRDSAMYRCASSLVAGEHNEQFFGPGTRLTVL.

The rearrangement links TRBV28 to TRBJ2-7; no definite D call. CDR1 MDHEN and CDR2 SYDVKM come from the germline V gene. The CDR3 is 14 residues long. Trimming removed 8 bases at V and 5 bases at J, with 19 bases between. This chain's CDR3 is CASCTAPCVHEQYF. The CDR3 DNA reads TGTGCCAGCTGTACCGCACCCTGCGTACACGAGCAGTACTTC.

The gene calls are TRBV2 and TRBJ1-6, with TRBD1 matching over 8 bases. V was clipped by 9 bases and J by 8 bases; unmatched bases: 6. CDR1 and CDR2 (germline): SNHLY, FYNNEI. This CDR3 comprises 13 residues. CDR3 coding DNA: TGTGCCAGTGTGGGACAGGTATATTCACCCCTCCACTTT. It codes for CASVGQVYSPLHF.

CDR3 nucleotides: TGTGCCAGTAGCTCAACGGGGTCTCAGCCCCAGCATTTT. As protein: CASSSTGSQPQHF. This rearrangement joins TRBV19 to TRBJ1-5; D not certain. Germline V gene sequence: CDR1 LNHDA, CDR2 SQIVND (reference sequence). V was clipped by 6 bases and J by 6 bases, with 12 bases between them. This CDR3 comprises 13 residues.

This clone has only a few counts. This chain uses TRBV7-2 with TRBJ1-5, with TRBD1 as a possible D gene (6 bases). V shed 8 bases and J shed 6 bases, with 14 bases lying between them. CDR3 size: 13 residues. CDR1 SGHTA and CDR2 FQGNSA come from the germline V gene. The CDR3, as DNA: TGTGCCAGCGGCTACATGGGGGCTCAGCCCCAGCATTTT. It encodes CASGYMGAQPQHF.

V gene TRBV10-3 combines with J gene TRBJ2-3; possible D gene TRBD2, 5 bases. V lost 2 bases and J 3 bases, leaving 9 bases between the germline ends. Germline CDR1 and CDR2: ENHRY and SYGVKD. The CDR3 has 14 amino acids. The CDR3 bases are TGTGCCATCAGTGAGACACTAGGAACAGATACGCAGTATTTT. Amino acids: CAISETLGTDTQYF.

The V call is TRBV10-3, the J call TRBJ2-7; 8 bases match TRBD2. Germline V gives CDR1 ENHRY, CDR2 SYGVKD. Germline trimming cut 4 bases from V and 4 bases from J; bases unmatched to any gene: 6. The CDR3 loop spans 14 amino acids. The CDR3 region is CAISGGERGYEQYV. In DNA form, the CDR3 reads TGTGCCATCAGTGGGGGTGAGCGGGGGTACGAGCAGTACGTC.

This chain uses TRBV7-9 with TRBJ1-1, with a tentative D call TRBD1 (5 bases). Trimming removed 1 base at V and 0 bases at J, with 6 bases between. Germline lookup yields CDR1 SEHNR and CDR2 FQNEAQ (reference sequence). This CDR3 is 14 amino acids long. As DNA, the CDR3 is TGTGCCAGCAGCTTAGGGGACCTGAACACTGAAGCTTTCTTT. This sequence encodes CASSLGDLNTEAFF.

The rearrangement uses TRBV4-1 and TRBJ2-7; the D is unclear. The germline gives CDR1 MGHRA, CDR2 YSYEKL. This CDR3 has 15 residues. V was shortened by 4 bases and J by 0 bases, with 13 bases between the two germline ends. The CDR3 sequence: CASSLDRSVSYEQYF. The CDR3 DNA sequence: TGCGCCAGCAGCCTAGATAGATCAGTCTCCTACGAGCAGTACTTC.

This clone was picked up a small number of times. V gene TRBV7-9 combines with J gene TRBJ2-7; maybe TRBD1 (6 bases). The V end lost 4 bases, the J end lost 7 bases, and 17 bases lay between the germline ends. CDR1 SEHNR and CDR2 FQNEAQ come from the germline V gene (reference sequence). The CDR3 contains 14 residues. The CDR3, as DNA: TGTGCCAGCAGCTGGGGGCCCCCCTCGGGGGAGCAGTACGTC. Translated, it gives CASSWGPPSGEQYV.

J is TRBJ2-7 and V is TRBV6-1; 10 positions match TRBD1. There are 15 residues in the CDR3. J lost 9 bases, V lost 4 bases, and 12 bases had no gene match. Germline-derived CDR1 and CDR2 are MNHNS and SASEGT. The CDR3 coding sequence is TGTGCCAGCAGTGCCCGGGACAGGGGAGCGGTGGGGCAGTACTTC. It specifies CASSARDRGAVGQYF.

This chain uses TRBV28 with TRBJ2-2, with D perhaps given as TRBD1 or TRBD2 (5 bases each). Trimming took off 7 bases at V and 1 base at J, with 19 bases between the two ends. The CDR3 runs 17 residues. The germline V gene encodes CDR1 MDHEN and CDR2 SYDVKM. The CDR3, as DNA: TGTGCCAGCAAAAAAGGGGACCTCCTCTTGAACACCGGGGAGCTGTTTTTT. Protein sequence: CASKKGDLLLNTGELFF.

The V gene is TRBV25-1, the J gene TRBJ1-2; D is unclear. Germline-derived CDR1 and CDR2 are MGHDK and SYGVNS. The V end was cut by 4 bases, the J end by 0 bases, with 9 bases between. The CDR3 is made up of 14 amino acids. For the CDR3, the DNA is TGTGCCAGCAGTGGTAACGGTCCTAACTATGGCTACACCTTC. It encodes CASSGNGPNYGYTF.

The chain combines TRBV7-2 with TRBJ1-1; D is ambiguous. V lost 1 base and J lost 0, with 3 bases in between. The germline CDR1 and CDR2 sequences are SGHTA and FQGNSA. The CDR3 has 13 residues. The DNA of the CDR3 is TGTGCCAGCAGCTTAGGGATGAACACTGAAGCTTTCTTT. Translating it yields CASSLGMNTEAFF.